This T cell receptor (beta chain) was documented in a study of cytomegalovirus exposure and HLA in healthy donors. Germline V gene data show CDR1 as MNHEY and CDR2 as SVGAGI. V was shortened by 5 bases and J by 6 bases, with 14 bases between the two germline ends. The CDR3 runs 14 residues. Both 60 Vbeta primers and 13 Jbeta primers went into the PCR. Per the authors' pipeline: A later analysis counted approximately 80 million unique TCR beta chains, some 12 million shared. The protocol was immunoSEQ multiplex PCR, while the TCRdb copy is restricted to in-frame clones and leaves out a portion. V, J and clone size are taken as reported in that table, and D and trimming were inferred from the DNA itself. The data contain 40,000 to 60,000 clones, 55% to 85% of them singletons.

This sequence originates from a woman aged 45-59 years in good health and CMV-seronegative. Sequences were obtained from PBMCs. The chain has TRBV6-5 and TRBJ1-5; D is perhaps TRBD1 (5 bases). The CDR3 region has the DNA TGTGCCAGCAGTCGAGCGGGGGGTGGTCAGCCCCAGCATTTT. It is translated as CASSRAGGGQPQHF.